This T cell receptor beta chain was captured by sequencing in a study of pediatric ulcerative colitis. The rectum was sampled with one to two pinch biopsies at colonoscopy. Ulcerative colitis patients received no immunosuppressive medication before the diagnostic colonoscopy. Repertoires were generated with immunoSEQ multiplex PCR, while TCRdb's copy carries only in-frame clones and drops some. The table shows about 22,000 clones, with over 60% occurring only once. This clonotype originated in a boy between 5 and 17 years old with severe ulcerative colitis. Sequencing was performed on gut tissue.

The CDR3, as DNA: TGCGCCAGCCGATCTAGCGGGGGGACACCCTACAATGAGCAGTTCTTC. Translated, it gives CASRSSGGTPYNEQFF. The chain couples TRBV5-1 to TRBJ2-1, with TRBD2 matching over 11 bases. Germline V CDR1 and CDR2: SGHRS, YFSETQ. The V gene end was trimmed by 7 bases and the J gene end by 2 bases; junction bases not matched to a gene: 8. This CDR3 has 16 residues.